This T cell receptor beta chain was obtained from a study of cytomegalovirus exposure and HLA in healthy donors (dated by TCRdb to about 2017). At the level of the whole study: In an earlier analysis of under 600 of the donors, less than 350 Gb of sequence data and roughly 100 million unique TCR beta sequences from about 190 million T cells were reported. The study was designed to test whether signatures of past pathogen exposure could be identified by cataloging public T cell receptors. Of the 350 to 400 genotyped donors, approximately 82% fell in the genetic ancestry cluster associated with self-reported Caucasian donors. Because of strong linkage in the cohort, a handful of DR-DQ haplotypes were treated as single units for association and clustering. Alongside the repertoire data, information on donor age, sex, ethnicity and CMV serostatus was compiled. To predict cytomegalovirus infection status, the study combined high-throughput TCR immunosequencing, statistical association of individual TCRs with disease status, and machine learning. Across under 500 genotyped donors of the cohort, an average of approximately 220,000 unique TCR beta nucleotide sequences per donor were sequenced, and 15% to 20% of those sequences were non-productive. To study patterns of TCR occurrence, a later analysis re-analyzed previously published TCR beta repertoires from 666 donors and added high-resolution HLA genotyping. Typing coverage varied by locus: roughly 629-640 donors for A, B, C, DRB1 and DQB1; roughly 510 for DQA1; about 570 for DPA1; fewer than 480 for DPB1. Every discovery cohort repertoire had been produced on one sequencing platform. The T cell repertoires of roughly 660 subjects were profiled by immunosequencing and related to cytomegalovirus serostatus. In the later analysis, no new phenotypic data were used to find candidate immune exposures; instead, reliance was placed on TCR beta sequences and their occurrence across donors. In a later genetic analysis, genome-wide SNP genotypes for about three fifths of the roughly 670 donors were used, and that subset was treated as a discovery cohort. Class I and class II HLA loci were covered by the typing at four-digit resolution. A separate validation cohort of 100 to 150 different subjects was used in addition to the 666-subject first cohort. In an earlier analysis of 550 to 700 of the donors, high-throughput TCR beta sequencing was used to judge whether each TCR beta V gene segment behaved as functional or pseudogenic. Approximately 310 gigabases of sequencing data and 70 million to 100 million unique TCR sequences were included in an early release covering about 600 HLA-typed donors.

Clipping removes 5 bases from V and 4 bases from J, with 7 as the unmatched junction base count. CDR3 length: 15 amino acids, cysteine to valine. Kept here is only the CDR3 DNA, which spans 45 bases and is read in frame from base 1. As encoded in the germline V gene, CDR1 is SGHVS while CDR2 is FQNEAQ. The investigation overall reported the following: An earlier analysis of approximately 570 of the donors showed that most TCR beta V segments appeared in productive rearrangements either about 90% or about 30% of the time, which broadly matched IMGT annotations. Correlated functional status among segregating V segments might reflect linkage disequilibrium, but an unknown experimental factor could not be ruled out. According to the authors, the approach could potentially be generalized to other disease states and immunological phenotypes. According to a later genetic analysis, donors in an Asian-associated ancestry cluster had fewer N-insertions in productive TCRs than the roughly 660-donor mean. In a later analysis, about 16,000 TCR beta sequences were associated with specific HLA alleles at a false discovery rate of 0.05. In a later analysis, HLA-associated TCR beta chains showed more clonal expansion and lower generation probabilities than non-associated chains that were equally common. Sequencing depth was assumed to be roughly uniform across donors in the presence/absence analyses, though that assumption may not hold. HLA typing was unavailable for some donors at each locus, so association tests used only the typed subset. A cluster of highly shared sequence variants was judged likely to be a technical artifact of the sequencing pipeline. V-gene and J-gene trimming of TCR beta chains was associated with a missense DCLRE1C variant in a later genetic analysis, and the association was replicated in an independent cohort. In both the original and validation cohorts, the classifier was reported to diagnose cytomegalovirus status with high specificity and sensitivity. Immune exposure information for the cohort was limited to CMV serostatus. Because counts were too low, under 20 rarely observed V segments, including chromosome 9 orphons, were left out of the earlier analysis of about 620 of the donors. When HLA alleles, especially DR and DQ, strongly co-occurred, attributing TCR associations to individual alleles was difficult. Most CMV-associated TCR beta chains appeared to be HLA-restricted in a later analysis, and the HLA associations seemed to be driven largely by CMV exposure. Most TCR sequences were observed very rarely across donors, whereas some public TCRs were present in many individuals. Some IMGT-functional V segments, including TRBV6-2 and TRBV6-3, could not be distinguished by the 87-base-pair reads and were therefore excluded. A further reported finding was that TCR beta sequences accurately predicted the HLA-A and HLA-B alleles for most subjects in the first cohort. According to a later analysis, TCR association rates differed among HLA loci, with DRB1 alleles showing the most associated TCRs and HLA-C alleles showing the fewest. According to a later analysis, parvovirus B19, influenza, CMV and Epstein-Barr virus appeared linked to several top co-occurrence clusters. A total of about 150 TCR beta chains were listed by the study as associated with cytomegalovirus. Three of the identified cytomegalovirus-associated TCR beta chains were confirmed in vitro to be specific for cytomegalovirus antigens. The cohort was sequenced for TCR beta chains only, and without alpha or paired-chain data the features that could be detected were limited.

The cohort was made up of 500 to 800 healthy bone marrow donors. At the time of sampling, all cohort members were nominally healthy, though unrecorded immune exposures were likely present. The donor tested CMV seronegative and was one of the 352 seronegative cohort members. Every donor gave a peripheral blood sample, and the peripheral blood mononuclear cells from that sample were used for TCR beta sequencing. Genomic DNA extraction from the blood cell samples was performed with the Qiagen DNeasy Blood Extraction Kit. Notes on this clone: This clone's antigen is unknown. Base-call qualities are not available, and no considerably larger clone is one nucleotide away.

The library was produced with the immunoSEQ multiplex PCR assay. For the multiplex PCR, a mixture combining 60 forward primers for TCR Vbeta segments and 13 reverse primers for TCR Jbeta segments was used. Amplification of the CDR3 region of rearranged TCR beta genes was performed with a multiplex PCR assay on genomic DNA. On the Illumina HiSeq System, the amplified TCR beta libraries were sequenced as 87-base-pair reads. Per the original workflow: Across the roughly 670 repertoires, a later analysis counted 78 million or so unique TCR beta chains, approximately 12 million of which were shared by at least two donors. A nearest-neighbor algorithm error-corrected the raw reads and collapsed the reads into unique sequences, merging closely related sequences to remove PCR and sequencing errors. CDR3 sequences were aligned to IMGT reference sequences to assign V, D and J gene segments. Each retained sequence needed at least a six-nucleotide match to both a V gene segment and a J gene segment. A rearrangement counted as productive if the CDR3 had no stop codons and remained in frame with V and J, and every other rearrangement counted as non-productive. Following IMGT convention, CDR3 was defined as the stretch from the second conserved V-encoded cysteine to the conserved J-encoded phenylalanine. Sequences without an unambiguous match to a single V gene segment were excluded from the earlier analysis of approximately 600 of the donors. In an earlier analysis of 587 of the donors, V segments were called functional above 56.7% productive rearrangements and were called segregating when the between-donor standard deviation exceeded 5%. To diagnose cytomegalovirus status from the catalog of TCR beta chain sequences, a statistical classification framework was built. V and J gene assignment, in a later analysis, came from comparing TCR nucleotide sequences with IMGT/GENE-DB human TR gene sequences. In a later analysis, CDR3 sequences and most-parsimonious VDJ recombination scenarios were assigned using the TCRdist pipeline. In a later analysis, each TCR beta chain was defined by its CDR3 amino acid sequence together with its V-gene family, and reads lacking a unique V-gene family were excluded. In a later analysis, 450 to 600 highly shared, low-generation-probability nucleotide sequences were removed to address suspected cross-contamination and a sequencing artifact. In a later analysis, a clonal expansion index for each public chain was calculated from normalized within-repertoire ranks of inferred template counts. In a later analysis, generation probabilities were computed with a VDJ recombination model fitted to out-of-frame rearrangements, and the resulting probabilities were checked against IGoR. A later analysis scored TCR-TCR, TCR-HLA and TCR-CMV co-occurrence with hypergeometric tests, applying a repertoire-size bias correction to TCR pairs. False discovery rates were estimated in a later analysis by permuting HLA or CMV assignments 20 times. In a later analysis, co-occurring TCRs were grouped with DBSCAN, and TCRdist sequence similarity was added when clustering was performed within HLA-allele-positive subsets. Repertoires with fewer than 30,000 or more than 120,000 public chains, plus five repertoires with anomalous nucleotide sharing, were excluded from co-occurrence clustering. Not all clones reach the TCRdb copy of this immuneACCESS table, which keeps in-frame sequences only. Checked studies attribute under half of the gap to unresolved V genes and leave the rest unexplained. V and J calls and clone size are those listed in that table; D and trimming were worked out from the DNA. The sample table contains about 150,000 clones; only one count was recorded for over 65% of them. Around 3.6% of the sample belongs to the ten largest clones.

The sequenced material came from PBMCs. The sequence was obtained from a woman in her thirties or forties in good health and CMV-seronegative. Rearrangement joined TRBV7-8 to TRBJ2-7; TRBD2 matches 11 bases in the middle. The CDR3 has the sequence CASSRRPSGGYEQYV. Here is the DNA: TGTGCCAGCAGCCGAAGACCTAGCGGGGGGTACGAGCAGTACGTC.